The rows below give T cell receptor beta chains drawn from one sample of a study of blood T cell repertoires in COVID-19. The assay was immunoSEQ multiplex PCR, and TCRdb's table has in-frame clones only and misses some. Among 350,000 to 400,000 clones listed, around 88% were seen once. Sequencing was done on a sample of peripheral blood. These receptors came from a woman in her fifties or sixties with COVID-19, enrolled during active disease. The CDR3 runs from the conserved cysteine through the conserved F or W. D genes are given only for firm matches. The size of a clone is reported for some rows only, either as once, few or many, or as a class for expanded clones.

d_gene	v_gene	j_gene	abundance	len	CDR3nt	CDR3aa
.	TRBV4-3	TRBJ1-2	.	14	TGCGCCAGCAGCCAAGTGGACAGAAACTATGGCTACACCTTC	CASSQVDRNYGYTF
TRBD2	TRBV6-2/TRBV6-3	TRBJ2-7	.	15	TGTGCCAGCAGCCGGACTAGCGGGGGGTCCTACGAGCAGTACTTC	CASSRTSGGSYEQYF
TRBD1	TRBV9	TRBJ2-2	.	16	TGTGCCAGCAGCGCTCCGGGACAGGGGGACACCGGGGAGCTGTTTTTT	CASSAPGQGDTGELFF
.	TRBV5-5	TRBJ2-7	once	11	TGTGCCAGCAGCTATCTCTACGAGCAGTACTTC	CASSYLYEQYF
TRBD1	TRBV30	TRBJ1-1	once	13	TGTGCCTGGATCCGGGACAGCCTATCCACAGCTTTCTTT	CAWIRDSLSTAFF
TRBD2	TRBV10-3	TRBJ2-1	.	15	TGTGCCATCAGGAGCCTAGCGGGATCATACAATGAGCAGTTCTTC	CAIRSLAGSYNEQFF
.	TRBV9	TRBJ1-4	.	14	TGTGCCAGCAGCGCTCGGACAGCCAATGAAAAACTGTTTTTT	CASSARTANEKLFF
.	TRBV18	TRBJ2-5	.	13	TGTGCCAGCTCACCGAGACAGCAAGAGACCCAGTACTTC	CASSPRQQETQYF
.	TRBV7-3	TRBJ2-7	.	13	TGTGCCAGCAGCTTAATGGCGGCTGGCGAGCAGTACTTC	CASSLMAAGEQYF
TRBD1	TRBV10-2	TRBJ1-1	.	17	TGCGCCAGCAGCGGAGAAGGACAGGGGAATAGTGGCACTGAAGCTTTCTTT	CASSGEGQGNSGTEAFF
TRBD1	TRBV11-3	TRBJ1-6	few	13	TGTGCCAGCCGTGGACAGGGGATTTCACCCCTCCACTTT	CASRGQGISPLHF
.	TRBV3-1/TRBV3-2	TRBJ2-3	.	14	TGTGCCAGCAGCCTGGGACTGATGGTAGATACGCAGTATTTT	CASSLGLMVDTQYF
TRBD1	TRBV7-9	TRBJ1-5	.	14	TGTGCCAGCAGCTTAGAGGGGGCTGTGCAGCCCCAGCATTTT	CASSLEGAVQPQHF
.	TRBV12-3/TRBV12-4	TRBJ2-7	.	13	TGTGCCAGCAGCTCCACTCCTTCCTACGAGCAGTACTTC	CASSSTPSYEQYF
TRBD2	TRBV10-3	TRBJ2-1	.	17	TGTGCCATTTCTCAGCCGTCCGGTATCGGGGGGGGAAACGAGCAGTTCTTC	CAISQPSGIGGGNEQFF
.	TRBV3-1/TRBV3-2	TRBJ1-6	few	14	TGTGCCAGCAGCCAAGTCCAGGGCAATTCACCCCTCCACTTT	CASSQVQGNSPLHF
.	TRBV4-2	TRBJ2-2	.	17	TGTGCCAGCAGCCAAGAAAGGGCACTGGGCGGGGCCGGGGAGCTGTTTTTT	CASSQERALGGAGELFF
.	TRBV12-3/TRBV12-4	TRBJ1-1	.	12	TGTGCCCGCAAAGGGCCATCGGGAGCAGCTTTCTTT	CARKGPSGAAFF
TRBD2	TRBV11-3	TRBJ2-3	.	17	TGTGCCAGCAGCTTAGATGAAATGCTAGCGGGGGGACAAGCGCAGTATTTT	CASSLDEMLAGGQAQYF
.	TRBV10-3	TRBJ1-2	.	14	TGTGCCATCAGTGTTGACAGTGGGGACTATGGCTACACCTTC	CAISVDSGDYGYTF
.	TRBV30	TRBJ1-2	few	16	TGTGCCTGGAGCCGAAGGGGCGGGGGGGTGAGCATCGGCTACACCTTC	CAWSRRGGGVSIGYTF
TRBD2	TRBV2	TRBJ2-3	.	18	TGTGCCAGCAGCGACATTGCGGGGGGGGTCTCCGGGACAGATACGCAGTATTTT	CASSDIAGGVSGTDTQYF
.	TRBV5-1	TRBJ2-3	.	14	TGCGCCAGCAGCCCTGCCGACGAGGCGGATACGCAGTATTTT	CASSPADEADTQYF
.	TRBV2	TRBJ1-3	few	15	TGTGCCAGCAGTGACCGACAGGCAAGTGGAAACACCATATATTTT	CASSDRQASGNTIYF
TRBD2	TRBV27	TRBJ2-3	.	15	TGTGCCAGCAGTTGGGGGACTAGCGGGGAAGATACGCAGTATTTT	CASSWGTSGEDTQYF
TRBD2	TRBV5-1	TRBJ2-3	.	16	TGCGCCAGCAGCTCGTTCGACGGACTAGTGGCAGATACGCAGTATTTT	CASSSFDGLVADTQYF
.	TRBV7-3	TRBJ2-7	.	13	TGTGCCAGCAGCTTAACGAACAGCCACGAGCAGTACTTC	CASSLTNSHEQYF
TRBD1	TRBV19	TRBJ1-5	.	15	TGTGCCAGTAGTATAGGTGGACAGGGCAATCAGCCCCAGCATTTT	CASSIGGQGNQPQHF
.	TRBV9	TRBJ2-2	.	14	TGTGCCAGCAGCTTACAGGATTACACCGGGGAGCTGTTTTTT	CASSLQDYTGELFF
.	TRBV18	TRBJ1-2	many	13	TGTGCCAGCTCACCGGGGCCCAGCTATGGCTACACCTTC	CASSPGPSYGYTF
TRBD2	TRBV4-1	TRBJ2-7	.	15	TGCGCCAGCGGTCGGGACGCGGGGGGGTCCTACGAGCAGTACTTC	CASGRDAGGSYEQYF
TRBD1	TRBV11-3	TRBJ2-5	.	15	TGTGCCAGCAGCAGACCACAGGGGGCGGGAGAGACCCAGTACTTC	CASSRPQGAGETQYF
TRBD2	TRBV4-2	TRBJ2-5	.	15	TGTGCCAGCAGCCCCACTAGCGGGGGGGCGGAGACCCAGTACTTC	CASSPTSGGAETQYF
.	TRBV10-3	TRBJ1-1	.	15	TGTGCCATCAGTGACAGGGGTACGTCCAACACTGAAGCTTTCTTT	CAISDRGTSNTEAFF
TRBD2	TRBV4-2	TRBJ2-2	.	15	TGTGCCAGCAGAGCCGCGGGGGTAAACACCGGGGAGCTGTTTTTT	CASRAAGVNTGELFF
.	TRBV7-8	TRBJ1-1	.	14	TGTGCCAGCAGCCTGAAGCTCCTGAACACTGAAGCTTTCTTT	CASSLKLLNTEAFF
.	TRBV9	TRBJ2-7	.	15	TGTGCCAGCAGCGTAGGGTCGGGTCCCCTCTACGAGCAGTACTTC	CASSVGSGPLYEQYF
.	TRBV7-3	TRBJ1-1	.	13	TGTGCCAGCAGCTTATCCCTGTACACTGAAGCTTTCTTT	CASSLSLYTEAFF
.	TRBV4-1	TRBJ1-1	.	15	TGCGCCAGCAGCCAACTGGTCGATGGGCAGGGTGAAGCTTTCTTT	CASSQLVDGQGEAFF
.	TRBV10-3	TRBJ1-2	.	12	TGTGCCATCAGTGAGTCGGGGGCTGGCTACACCTTC	CAISESGAGYTF
.	TRBV11-2	TRBJ1-3	.	12	TGTGCCAGCAGCCAGGGGGGAAACACCATATATTTT	CASSQGGNTIYF
TRBD2	TRBV19	TRBJ2-3	.	16	TGTGCCAGTAGCACACCGGGAGGGGGGGCCGCCGATACGCAGTATTTT	CASSTPGGGAADTQYF
TRBD1	TRBV18	TRBJ1-3	.	18	TGTGCCAGCTCACAATTACCGGGACAGGGGGCTAGTGGAAACACCATATATTTT	CASSQLPGQGASGNTIYF
.	TRBV7-9	TRBJ2-5	.	13	TGTGCCAGCAGCTTACCTCTTTTGGAGACCCAGTACTTC	CASSLPLLETQYF
TRBD2	TRBV9	TRBJ2-3	.	17	TGTGCCAGCAGCGTAGCCCCCGGAGCGGGGGGCATAGATACGCAGTATTTT	CASSVAPGAGGIDTQYF